A selection of T cell receptor beta chains follows, all from one sample in a study of cytomegalovirus exposure and HLA in healthy donors. The protocol was immunoSEQ multiplex PCR, while the TCRdb copy is restricted to in-frame clones and leaves out a portion. In the table there are 100,000 to 150,000 clones, around 76% of which are singletons. Sequencing was performed on PBMCs. The receptor set was obtained from a male donor in good health and CMV-seronegative. Each CDR3 is given with its conserved first and last residue. The order of the fields is clone size, D gene, J gene, V gene, CDR3 protein, CDR3 DNA. D genes are given only for firm matches. Clone size, where shown, is once, few, many, or a class for clones that have expanded.

size: -
D: TRBD1
J: TRBJ1-5
V: TRBV5-8
CDR3: CASSGGTASNQPQHF
DNA: TGTGCCAGCAGCGGGGGGACAGCGAGCAATCAGCCCCAGCATTTT

size: -
D: TRBD1
J: TRBJ2-1
V: TRBV4-2
CDR3: CASSQDNLGTGAFF
DNA: TGTGCCAGCAGCCAAGATAATTTAGGGACAGGGGCGTTCTTC

size: once
D: -
J: TRBJ2-7
V: TRBV28
CDR3: CASRSMTGLGEQYF
DNA: TGTGCCAGCAGGTCCATGACAGGCCTTGGAGAGCAGTACTTC

size: -
D: TRBD2
J: TRBJ2-7
V: TRBV7-2
CDR3: CASSSMGLAGGGRDYEQYF
DNA: TGTGCCAGCAGCTCAATGGGACTAGCGGGAGGAGGTCGCGACTACGAGCAGTACTTC

size: -
D: -
J: TRBJ1-4
V: TRBV15
CDR3: CATSSPPGAGEKLFF
DNA: TGTGCCACCAGCAGCCCCCCAGGGGCGGGTGAAAAACTGTTTTTT

size: -
D: TRBD1
J: TRBJ1-2
V: TRBV10-3
CDR3: CAISESMEQGASYGYTF
DNA: TGTGCCATCAGTGAATCAATGGAACAGGGGGCAAGCTATGGCTACACCTTC

size: -
D: TRBD2
J: TRBJ2-7
V: TRBV4-1
CDR3: CASSPLGLAGGSYEQYF
DNA: TGCGCCAGCAGCCCTCTGGGACTAGCGGGAGGTTCCTACGAGCAGTACTTC

size: -
D: TRBD2
J: TRBJ2-1
V: TRBV2
CDR3: CASSTSGRYNEQFF
DNA: TGTGCCAGCAGTACTAGCGGGAGGTACAATGAGCAGTTCTTC

size: -
D: TRBD2
J: TRBJ2-3
V: TRBV30
CDR3: CAWSVRRGSGGLLTDTQYF
DNA: TGTGCCTGGAGTGTACGGAGAGGGAGCGGGGGGTTACTCACAGATACGCAGTATTTT

size: once
D: TRBD1
J: TRBJ2-7
V: TRBV5-4
CDR3: CASSWDRAAYEQYF
DNA: TGTGCCAGCAGCTGGGACAGGGCGGCCTACGAGCAGTACTTC

size: few
D: -
J: TRBJ2-1
V: TRBV14
CDR3: CASSHRYHNEQFF
DNA: TGTGCCAGCAGCCACCGGTATCACAATGAGCAGTTCTTC

size: -
D: -
J: TRBJ2-1
V: TRBV15
CDR3: CATSRDLGAAYNEQFF
DNA: TGTGCCACCAGCAGAGATCTAGGGGCCGCCTACAATGAGCAGTTCTTC

size: -
D: -
J: TRBJ1-5
V: TRBV19
CDR3: CASAYTGLGQPQHF
DNA: TGTGCCAGTGCTTATACAGGGCTTGGTCAGCCCCAGCATTTT

size: once
D: TRBD1
J: TRBJ2-5
V: TRBV7-8
CDR3: CASSLVDRGRQETQYF
DNA: TGTGCCAGCAGCTTAGTCGACAGGGGGAGACAAGAGACCCAGTACTTC

size: -
D: TRBD1
J: TRBJ2-7
V: TRBV10-1
CDR3: CASSRVRDRTILGQYF
DNA: TGCGCCAGCAGCCGAGTCAGGGACAGGACTATTTTGGGGCAGTACTTC

size: few
D: TRBD1
J: TRBJ2-1
V: TRBV5-6
CDR3: CASSPDRVSYNEQFF
DNA: TGTGCCAGCAGCCCCGACAGGGTGTCCTACAATGAGCAGTTCTTC

size: -
D: TRBD1
J: TRBJ1-5
V: TRBV28
CDR3: CASSPFRQGSNQPQHF
DNA: TGTGCCAGTTCCCCCTTCCGACAGGGAAGCAATCAGCCCCAGCATTTT

size: -
D: TRBD1
J: TRBJ1-5
V: TRBV7-9
CDR3: CSSSLGLRDRGDEPQHF
DNA: TGTTCCAGCAGCTTGGGCCTCCGGGACAGGGGAGACGAGCCCCAGCATTTT

size: -
D: -
J: TRBJ2-6
V: TRBV12-2
CDR3: CASRKGQGAGANVLTF
DNA: TGTGCAAGTCGCAAAGGTCAGGGGGCCGGGGCCAACGTCCTGACTTTC

size: -
D: -
J: TRBJ1-5
V: TRBV27
CDR3: CASRGSVINQPQHF
DNA: TGTGCCAGCAGGGGCTCGGTGATAAATCAGCCCCAGCATTTT

size: -
D: -
J: TRBJ1-5
V: TRBV5-6
CDR3: CASSLVSSGENQPQHF
DNA: TGTGCCAGCAGCTTGGTCTCATCCGGGGAAAATCAGCCCCAGCATTTT

size: -
D: -
J: TRBJ1-5
V: TRBV7-2
CDR3: CASSLVGAGDQPQHF
DNA: TGTGCCAGCAGCTTAGTGGGGGCAGGAGATCAGCCCCAGCATTTT

size: -
D: TRBD1
J: TRBJ1-6
V: TRBV16
CDR3: CASSRGQGNSPLHF
DNA: TGTGCCAGCAGTAGGGGACAGGGCAATTCACCCCTCCACTTT

size: -
D: TRBD1
J: TRBJ1-2
V: TRBV6-5
CDR3: CASSLQGSHGYTF
DNA: TGTGCCAGCAGTTTACAGGGGTCTCATGGCTACACCTTC

size: -
D: TRBD2
J: TRBJ2-5
V: TRBV7-9
CDR3: CSSSLGLAGNQETQYF
DNA: TGTTCCAGCAGCCTAGGACTAGCGGGGAACCAAGAGACCCAGTACTTC

size: -
D: TRBD2
J: TRBJ2-5
V: TRBV4-3
CDR3: CASSQDRAGGQETQYF
DNA: TGCGCCAGCAGCCAAGATCGAGCGGGGGGGCAAGAGACCCAGTACTTC

size: -
D: -
J: TRBJ1-2
V: TRBV14
CDR3: CASSHLDAASLNYGYTF
DNA: TGTGCCAGCAGCCACCTCGACGCGGCCTCGCTTAACTATGGCTACACCTTC

size: -
D: -
J: TRBJ2-7
V: TRBV5-1
CDR3: CASSPSEGGSYEQYF
DNA: TGCGCCAGCAGCCCGTCCGAGGGAGGTTCCTACGAGCAGTACTTC

size: -
D: TRBD1
J: TRBJ1-2
V: TRBV6-5
CDR3: CASSLTDRGDYGYTF
DNA: TGTGCCAGCAGTCTCACCGACAGGGGGGACTATGGCTACACCTTC

size: -
D: TRBD1
J: TRBJ2-1
V: TRBV19
CDR3: CASSMTKGAYNEQFF
DNA: TGTGCCAGTAGTATGACCAAGGGGGCGTACAATGAGCAGTTCTTC

size: once
D: -
J: TRBJ2-3
V: TRBV12-5
CDR3: CASGSSGSYTDTQYF
DNA: TGTGCTAGTGGTTCATCCGGGTCTTACACAGATACGCAGTATTTT

size: -
D: -
J: TRBJ1-4
V: TRBV11-2
CDR3: CASSFNGQGGEKLFF
DNA: TGTGCCAGCAGCTTTAATGGGCAGGGTGGTGAAAAACTGTTTTTT

size: -
D: TRBD1
J: TRBJ2-1
V: TRBV28
CDR3: CASSSWSGGRDEQFF
DNA: TGTGCCAGCAGTTCTTGGTCAGGGGGCCGAGATGAGCAGTTCTTC

size: -
D: -
J: TRBJ2-7
V: TRBV7-2
CDR3: CASHGRGSYEQYF
DNA: TGTGCCTCCCATGGGCGGGGATCCTACGAGCAGTACTTC

size: -
D: TRBD1
J: TRBJ1-1
V: TRBV30
CDR3: CAWVRGDRGHINTEAFF
DNA: TGTGCCTGGGTTCGAGGGGACAGGGGGCATATTAACACTGAAGCTTTCTTT

size: once
D: -
J: TRBJ1-2
V: TRBV7-9
CDR3: CSSSPGERLGYGYTF
DNA: TGTTCCAGCAGCCCGGGGGAGAGGCTTGGCTATGGCTACACCTTC

size: -
D: TRBD1
J: TRBJ1-5
V: TRBV18
CDR3: CASSPIQGVGGNQPQHF
DNA: TGTGCCAGCTCACCAATCCAGGGGGTGGGTGGCAATCAGCCCCAGCATTTT

size: -
D: TRBD1
J: TRBJ1-4
V: TRBV7-6
CDR3: CASSYGTGGATNEKLFF
DNA: TGTGCCAGCAGCTACGGGACAGGGGGCGCAACTAATGAAAAACTGTTTTTT

size: -
D: -
J: TRBJ1-1
V: TRBV6-5
CDR3: CASSYQAMNTEAFF
DNA: TGTGCCAGCAGTTACCAGGCTATGAACACTGAAGCTTTCTTT

size: -
D: TRBD2
J: TRBJ2-7
V: TRBV13
CDR3: CASSLAAGGPYEQYF
DNA: TGTGCCAGCAGCTTAGCAGCGGGAGGGCCCTACGAGCAGTACTTC

size: -
D: TRBD1
J: TRBJ2-1
V: TRBV28
CDR3: CASSLDLDRVYNEQFF
DNA: TGTGCCAGCAGTTTGGATCTGGACAGGGTTTACAATGAGCAGTTCTTC

size: -
D: TRBD1
J: TRBJ1-1
V: TRBV5-6
CDR3: CASSLASDRGRREAFF
DNA: TGTGCCAGCAGCTTGGCGAGTGACAGGGGGCGTAGGGAAGCTTTCTTT